The 12 T cell receptor beta chains presented below share a single source sample, sequenced in a study of CD8+CD57+ T cells in acquired aplastic anemia. CD8+CD57+ cell expansion, shown by flow cytometry, had occurred in the patients selected for sequencing. The TCR beta profiling, which covered VDJ combination and CDR3 sequence, was carried out using genomic DNA as the template. TCRdb called the reads again in MiXCR, with one record for every CDR3 protein. The repertoire holds 150,000 to 200,000 distinct CDR3 sequences, with 71% as singletons. The sample was sorted CD4+, CD8+, or CD8+CD57+ T cells (not recorded which) from PBMCs. The receptors were gathered from a human donor with aplastic anemia.

This rearrangement joins TRBV10-1 to TRBJ1-2, with D maybe TRBD1 (6 bases). Germline V CDR1 and CDR2: WNHNN, SYGVQD (reference sequence). The CDR3 runs 17 residues. V was trimmed by 2 bases and J by 0 bases, leaving 16 bases between them. This CDR3 reads CASSEIGTGDTNYGYTF. Written as DNA, the CDR3 is TGCGCCAGCAGTGAGATTGGAACGGGGGACACTAACTATGGCTACACCTTC.

This chain joins TRBV19 and TRBJ2-3, with TRBD1 matching over 9 bases. This CDR3 spans 14 amino acids. Per germline, CDR1 LNHDA and CDR2 SQIVND (reference sequence). After removal of 6 bases from V and 4 bases from J, the junction contained 5 bases not matched to a gene. CDR3 amino acids: CASRKTGGADTQYF. Here the CDR3 DNA reads TGTGCCAGTAGGAAGACAGGGGGGGCAGATACGCAGTATTTT.

The rearrangement links TRBV11-2 to TRBJ2-5, with 11 bases fitting TRBD2. V trimming: 0 bases; J trimming: 7 bases; junction bases outside the gene matches: 10. The V gene's germline CDR1 is SGHAT and CDR2 FQNNGV. The CDR3 runs 17 residues. CDR3 DNA sequence: TGTGCCAGCAGCTTAGAAGGTAGCGGGAGGGACCGGGGGACCCAGTACTTC. It specifies CASSLEGSGRDRGTQYF.

This chain uses TRBV6-4 with TRBJ2-1; 8 positions match TRBD1. Germline CDR1 is MRHNA and CDR2 is SNTAGT. Losses at the gene ends were 3 bases for V and 8 bases for J; bases not matched to a gene: 9. This CDR3 comprises 15 residues. The CDR3, as DNA: TGTGCCAGCAGTGATACCGGGGCAGGGGGCGATGAGCAGTTCTTC. Translated, it gives CASSDTGAGGDEQFF.

This chain uses TRBV7-7 with TRBJ2-5; D is uncertain. This CDR3 contains 14 residues. The V end was cut by 1 base, the J end by 7 bases, with 13 bases between. The germline V gene encodes CDR1 SSHAT and CDR2 FNYEAQ (reference sequence). Here the CDR3 reads CASSLDSGLRTQYF. CDR3 DNA: TGTGCCAGCAGCTTAGATTCGGGTTTGCGGACCCAGTACTTC.

The CDR3 reads CAISEGTGGNEKLFF. The DNA of the CDR3 is TGTGCCATCAGTGAGGGGACAGGGGGAAATGAAAAACTGTTTTTT. The chain carries TRBV10-3 and TRBJ1-4; 11 nucleotides agree with TRBD1. CDR1 is ENHRY, CDR2 SYGVKD, per germline. The CDR3 is 15 residues long. Trimming cost V 2 bases and J 5 bases; bases outside gene matches: 1.

This sequence joins TRBV15 and TRBJ2-3, with 8 nucleotides matching TRBD1. The junction had 11 bases not matched to a gene; V was cut back by 5 bases and J by 4 bases. Germline V gene sequence: CDR1 LNHNV, CDR2 YYDKDF (reference sequence). The CDR3 is 16 amino acids. Here the CDR3 DNA reads TGTGCCACCAGCGTTTCGGGACAGGTTACCCCAGATACGCAGTATTTT. This encodes CATSVSGQVTPDTQYF.

The chain recombines TRBV20-1 with TRBJ1-2; possibly TRBD1 for D (5 bases). CDR1 is DFQATT, CDR2 SNEGSKA, per germline (reference sequence). Trimming took 2 bases from V and 8 from J, leaving 15 bases between them. This CDR3 has 13 amino acids. The CDR3 nucleotides read TGCAGTGCTAGACGGGGACCGGGCCTCGGCTACACCTTC. As protein: CSARRGPGLGYTF.

The chain employs TRBV7-6 and TRBJ2-5; D unclear. The germline V and J ends were trimmed by 1 base and 1 base, with 10 bases remaining between them. The CDR3 has 15 amino acids. Germline values: CDR1 SGHVS, CDR2 FNYEAQ. This CDR3 reads CASSLEGRSQETQYF. CDR3 sequence (DNA): TGTGCCAGCAGCTTAGAGGGCAGGAGCCAAGAGACCCAGTACTTC.

This clonotype appeared a single time. V usage is TRBV29-1 and J usage is TRBJ2-4; D ambiguous. V was cut by 4 bases and J by 3 bases, with 10 bases left in between. Per germline, CDR1 SQVTM and CDR2 ANQGSEA. The CDR3 is 13 residues long. The CDR3 spells CSVGRGIKNIQYF. The CDR3 nucleotides read TGCAGCGTTGGGAGAGGCATCAAAAACATTCAGTACTTC.

The table lists this clonotype with many counts. V is TRBV6-2 or TRBV6-3 and J is TRBJ2-7; no reliable D call. The CDR3 runs to 14 residues. The ends were cut back, 7 bases at V and 6 bases at J, with 19 bases in the middle. Germline assignment: CDR1 MNHEY and CDR2 SVGEGT. DNA of the CDR3: TGTGCCAGCAACCCACCTACTGACGTTCCCGAGCAGTACTTC. It yields the protein CASNPPTDVPEQYF.

V and J are TRBV29-1 and TRBJ2-3; D gene unclear. V was pared by 1 base and J by 0 bases, with 5 bases between. CDR3 size: 13 residues. The V gene's germline CDR1 is SQVTM and CDR2 ANQGSEA. Written as DNA, the CDR3 is TGCAGCGTTGAAGGGCAGAGCACAGATACGCAGTATTTT. Its translation: CSVEGQSTDTQYF.